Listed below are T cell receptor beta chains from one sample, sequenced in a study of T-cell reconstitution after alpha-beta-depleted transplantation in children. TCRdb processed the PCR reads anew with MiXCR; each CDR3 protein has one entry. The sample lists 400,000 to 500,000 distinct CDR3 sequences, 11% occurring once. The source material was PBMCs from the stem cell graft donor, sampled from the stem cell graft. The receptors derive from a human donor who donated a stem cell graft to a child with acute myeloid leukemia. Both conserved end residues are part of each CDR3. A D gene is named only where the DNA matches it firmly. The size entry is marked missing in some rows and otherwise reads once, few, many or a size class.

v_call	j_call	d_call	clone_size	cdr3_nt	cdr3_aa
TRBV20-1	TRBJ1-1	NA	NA	TGCAGTGCTAGAGTACGGGGTCCTTACACTGAAGCTTTCTTT	CSARVRGPYTEAFF
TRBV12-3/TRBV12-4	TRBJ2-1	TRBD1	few	TGTGCCAGCAGCCCCCAAGGAGGGACAGGGGACGACAATGAGCAGTTCTTC	CASSPQGGTGDDNEQFF
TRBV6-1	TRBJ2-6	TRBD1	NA	TGTGCCAGCAGTCCCGGACAGGGTAACCCTGGGGCCAACGTCCTGACTTTC	CASSPGQGNPGANVLTF
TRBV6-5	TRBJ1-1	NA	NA	TGTGCCAGCAGTTACCTGGGAGGTTGGAACACTGAAGCTTTCTTT	CASSYLGGWNTEAFF
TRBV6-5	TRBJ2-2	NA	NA	TGTGCCAGCAGCTCCCTGGGGGGCGGGAACACCGGGGAGCTGTTTTTT	CASSSLGGGNTGELFF
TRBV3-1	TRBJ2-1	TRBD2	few	TGTGCCAGCAGCCAAGGGGCGGGGGGGCGAAATGAGCAGTTCTTC	CASSQGAGGRNEQFF
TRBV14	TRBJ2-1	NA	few	TGTGCCAGCAGCCAAGATGGGTACTCGGAGCAGTTCTTC	CASSQDGYSEQFF
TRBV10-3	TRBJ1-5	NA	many	TGTGCCATCAGTGAGGGGCAGATAAATCAGCCCCAGCATTTT	CAISEGQINQPQHF
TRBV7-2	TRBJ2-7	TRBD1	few	TGTGCCAGCAGCTTCCTTCAGGGGGCCTACGAGCAGTACTTC	CASSFLQGAYEQYF
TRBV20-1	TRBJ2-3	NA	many	TGCAGTGCTAGAGTTGCAGGGAGTTGGGCAGATACGCAGTATTTT	CSARVAGSWADTQYF
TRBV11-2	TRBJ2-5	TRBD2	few	TGTGCCAGCAGCTTAGAGAGGGCTAGCGGGAGCCGAGAGACCCAGTACTTC	CASSLERASGSRETQYF
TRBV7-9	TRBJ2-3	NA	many	TGTGCCAGCAGCCTAGATCGGGGGGCCGGGGGAGATACGCAGTATTTT	CASSLDRGAGGDTQYF
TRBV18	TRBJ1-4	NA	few	TGTGCCAGCTCACTTCTCCCCACACGGCCTAATGAAAAACTGTTTTTT	CASSLLPTRPNEKLFF
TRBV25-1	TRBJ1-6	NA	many	TGTGCCAGCAGTGCGGCAGATTATAATTCACCCCTCCACTTT	CASSAADYNSPLHF
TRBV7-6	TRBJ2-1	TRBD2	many	TGTGCCAGCAGCTTAGATGTGACTAGCGGGAGGGCCTGGAATGAGCAGTTCTTC	CASSLDVTSGRAWNEQFF
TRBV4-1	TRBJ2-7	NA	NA	TGCGCCAGCAGCCAAGATGGAGGACACTCTTCCTACGAGCAGTACTTC	CASSQDGGHSSYEQYF
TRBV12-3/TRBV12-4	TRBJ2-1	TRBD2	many	TGTGCCAGCAGGGGGACTAGCGGGACCTTACTCCCCAATGAGCAGTTCTTC	CASRGTSGTLLPNEQFF
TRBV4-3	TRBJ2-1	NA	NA	TGCGCCAGCAGCCAAAAACCGCGGGTACCTGGTCTTTACAATGAGCAGTTCTTC	CASSQKPRVPGLYNEQFF
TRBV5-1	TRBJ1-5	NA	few	TGCGCCAGCAGCCCAGGGGACCCTTATCAGCCCCAGCATTTT	CASSPGDPYQPQHF
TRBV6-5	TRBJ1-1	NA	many	TGTGCCAGCAGTTACGGGGTCGCGGACACTGAAGCTTTCTTT	CASSYGVADTEAFF
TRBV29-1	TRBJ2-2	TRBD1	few	TGCAGCGTTAACAGGGGAGTCGGCACCGGGGAGCTGTTTTTT	CSVNRGVGTGELFF
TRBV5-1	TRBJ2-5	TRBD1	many	TGCGCCAGCAGCAGCCGGGACAGGGGCCAAGAGACCCAGTACTTC	CASSSRDRGQETQYF
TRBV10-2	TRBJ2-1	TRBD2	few	TGCGCCAGCATGTTAGCGGGAGGATGGGAGCAGTTCTTC	CASMLAGGWEQFF
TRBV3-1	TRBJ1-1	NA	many	TGTGCCAGCAGCCCTTGGGGGAACACTGAAGCTTTCTTT	CASSPWGNTEAFF
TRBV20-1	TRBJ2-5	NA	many	TGCAGTGCACCGGTCGGAGAGACCCAGTACTTC	CSAPVGETQYF
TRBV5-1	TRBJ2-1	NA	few	TGCGCCAGCAGCACCGAGCAGACCCGAGGTGAGCAGTTCTTC	CASSTEQTRGEQFF
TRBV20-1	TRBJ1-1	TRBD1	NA	TGCAGTGCTCAGCTAGGGGGCGGGGCGAACACTGAAGCTTTCTTT	CSAQLGGGANTEAFF
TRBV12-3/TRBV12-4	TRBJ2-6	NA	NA	TGTGCCAGCAGTTTTAAAATCGGCGGGGCCAACGTCCTGACTTTC	CASSFKIGGANVLTF
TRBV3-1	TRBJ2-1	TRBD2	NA	TGTGCCAGCAGCCAAGTAGCGGGGGGGCGCTATGAGCAGTTCTTC	CASSQVAGGRYEQFF
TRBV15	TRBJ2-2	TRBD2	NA	TGTGCCACCAGCGGACTAGCGGGAGCCAACACCGGGGAGCTGTTTTTT	CATSGLAGANTGELFF
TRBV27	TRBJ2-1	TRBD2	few	TGTGCCAGCAGATATGGACTAGCCTACAATGAGCAGTTCTTC	CASRYGLAYNEQFF
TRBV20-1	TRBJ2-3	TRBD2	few	TGCAGTGCTCCTCAGACTAGCGGGGCGTACACAGATACGCAGTATTTT	CSAPQTSGAYTDTQYF
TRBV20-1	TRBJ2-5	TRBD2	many	TGCAGTGCTAGCCCCGGACTAGTTGGGACCCAGTACTTC	CSASPGLVGTQYF
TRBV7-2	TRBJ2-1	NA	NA	TGTGCCAGCAGGGACCGCTACAATGAGCGGTTCTTC	CASRDRYNERFF
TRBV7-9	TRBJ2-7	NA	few	TGTGCCAGCAGCTCCCCGTCGGACGGAGCCTACGAGCAGTACTTC	CASSSPSDGAYEQYF
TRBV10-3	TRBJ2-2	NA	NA	TGTGCCATCAGTAAGGACGGGGAGCTGTTTTTT	CAISKDGELFF
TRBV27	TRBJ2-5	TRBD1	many	TGTGCCAGCAGGGACTACAGGGGGAGAGAGACCCAGTACTTC	CASRDYRGRETQYF
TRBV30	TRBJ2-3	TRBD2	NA	TGTGCCTGCGGACTCGCGGGGGGGCCCACAGATACGCAGTATTTT	CACGLAGGPTDTQYF
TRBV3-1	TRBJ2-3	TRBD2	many	TGTGCCAGCAGCCGACTAGCGGGGTCCACAGATACGCAGTATTTT	CASSRLAGSTDTQYF
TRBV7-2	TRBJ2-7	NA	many	TGTGCCAGCAGCACCCACAACGACGAGCAGTACTTC	CASSTHNDEQYF
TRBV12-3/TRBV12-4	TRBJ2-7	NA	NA	TGTGCCAGCAGTTTAGCTAACTCCTACGAGCAGTACTTC	CASSLANSYEQYF
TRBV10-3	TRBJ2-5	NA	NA	TGTGCCATCAGTGAATCCGGGGGATGGGAAGAGACCCAGTACTTC	CAISESGGWEETQYF
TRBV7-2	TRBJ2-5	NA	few	TGTGCCAGCAGCTTACAAGGGACACAATCTCAAGAGACCCAGTACTTC	CASSLQGTQSQETQYF
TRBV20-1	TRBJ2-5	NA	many	TGCAGTGCCCGATCCGAGACCCAGTACTTC	CSARSETQYF